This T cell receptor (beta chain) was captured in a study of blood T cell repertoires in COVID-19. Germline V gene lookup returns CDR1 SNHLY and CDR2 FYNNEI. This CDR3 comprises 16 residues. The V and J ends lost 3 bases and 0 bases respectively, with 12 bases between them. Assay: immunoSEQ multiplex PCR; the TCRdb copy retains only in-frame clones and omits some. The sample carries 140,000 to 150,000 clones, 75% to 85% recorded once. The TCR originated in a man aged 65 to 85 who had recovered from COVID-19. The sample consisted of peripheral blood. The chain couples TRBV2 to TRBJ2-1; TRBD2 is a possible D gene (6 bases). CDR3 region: CASSERGASSYNEQFF. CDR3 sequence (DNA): TGTGCCAGCAGTGAGCGCGGGGCCAGCTCCTACAATGAGCAGTTCTTC.